A single T cell receptor (beta chain) is shown here with its context. Its antigen is unknown. Per-base qualities were not stored, and no clone one base away is much larger. The collaborating institutions used their own protocols to collect whole blood in K2EDTA tubes. For TCRbeta analysis, collaborators shipped samples as frozen whole blood, isolated PBMCs, or DNA extracted from either of those sample types. The data were obtained in a study of blood T cell repertoires in COVID-19 (dated by TCRdb to the early 2020s). The study in broad terms: Samples from collaborators originated in the United States, Italy and Spain and spanned both the acute and convalescent phases of COVID-19. The repertoires were released in a freely available public database intended as a resource for research on the immune response to SARS-CoV-2. The samples were drawn from two sources: the first 160 participants of the ongoing ImmuneRACE study, and approximately 1,300 subjects contributed by 6 global collaborators. Where available, HLA class I and class II types were obtained from metadata supplied by the sample provider rather than from assay-based typing. The sample metadata nearly always contained a de-identified subject ID, COVID-19 status, age in years and sex. Deeply sampled blood TCRbeta repertoires from subjects exposed to, actively infected with, or recovered from COVID-19 were included in the dataset. The material from the prospective study consisted of cDNA or gDNA derived from T cells, B-cell-depleted T cells, or PBMCs.

Trimming accounts for 5 bases at V and 7 bases at J, while the number of junction bases matched to no gene is 12. Its CDR3 holds 16 amino acids, cysteine through phenylalanine. The only DNA kept is the CDR3, 48 bases in frame from the first base. The germline V gene supplies CDR1 MDHEN and CDR2 SYDVKM. TCRbeta CDR3 regions were amplified from genomic DNA using the immunoSEQ Assay, a bias-controlled multiplex PCR. The authors' pipeline ran thus. The number of nucleated cells in each sample was estimated by amplification of reference gene primers within the assay. To quantify the absolute abundance of each unique TCRbeta CDR3 rearrangement, sequence reads were collapsed and filtered. Productive Simpson clonality was computed per sample as the square root of Simpson's diversity index over productive rearrangements. Here the immuneACCESS table is served through TCRdb, limited to in-frame sequences with V and J called. Missing clones are a known gap in these copies; in checked studies unresolved V genes cover under half, and the rest lacks a known reason. For V, J and clone size, that table is used; D and trimming come from the DNA. This sample gives around 160,000 clones in total; 80% of them show up just once. The ten largest clones capture about an eighth of the sample.

The investigation overall reported the following: How much clinical and demographic metadata was included differed by source and by participant, and the metadata was provided uncurated.

The origin of this receptor is a man in his 60s with active or convalescent COVID-19. The chain joins TRBV28 to TRBJ2-3, and 10 junction bases match TRBD2. Sequenced sample: peripheral blood. For the CDR3, the sequence is CASSHLGAGGGNTQYF. The DNA is TGTGCCAGCAGTCATCTTGGAGCGGGAGGGGGGAATACGCAGTATTTT.